The 15 T cell receptor beta chains given below trace back to one sample, sequenced in a study of cytomegalovirus exposure and HLA in healthy donors. The PCR ran on 60 Vbeta and 13 Jbeta primers. The repertoire was sequenced with immunoSEQ multiplex PCR; TCRdb's copy has only in-frame clones and lacks some. The top ten clones hold roughly 2.7% of a sample with over 100,000 clones, 65% to 80% of them seen once. Sequences were obtained from PBMCs. Source of these receptors: a female donor in good health and CMV-seronegative.

This chain uses TRBV5-1 with TRBJ2-1; the match to TRBD1 covers 8 bases. This CDR3 has 14 amino acids. Germline V gene sequence: CDR1 SGHRS, CDR2 YFSETQ. V lost 7 bases to trimming and J lost 7 bases; unmatched junction nucleotides: 10. CDR3 in amino acids: CASEGTGGPNEQFF. CDR3 nucleotides: TGCGCCAGCGAGGGGACAGGTGGTCCGAATGAGCAGTTCTTC. Variable domain in full (rest from reference TRBV5-1 and TRBJ2-1): KAGVTQTPRYLIKTRGQQVTLSCSPISGHRSVSWYQQTPGQGLQFLFEYFSETQRNKGNFPGRFSGRQFSNSRSEMNVSTLELGDSALYLCASEGTGGPNEQFFGPGTRLTVL.

The CDR3 region is CASSDGTAPYGYTF. DNA of the CDR3: TGTGCCAGCAGTGATGGGACAGCCCCTTATGGCTACACCTTC. The chain uses TRBV25-1 and TRBJ1-2, with 7 positions matching TRBD1. The germline CDR1 and CDR2 sequences are MGHDK and SYGVNS. CDR3 length equals 14 residues. The ends lost 3 bases at V and 5 bases at J; junction bases unmatched: 6.

The V gene is TRBV13, the J gene TRBJ2-7; tentatively, D is TRBD1 (5 bases). V lost 3 bases to trimming and J lost 2 bases, with 11 bases between them. From germline, CDR1 is PRHDT and CDR2 FYEKMQ (reference sequence). This CDR3 has 14 amino acids. The CDR3 DNA reads as TGTGCCAGCAGCTTGGGCAGGGCCGCCTACGAGCAGTACTTC. This gives the protein CASSLGRAAYEQYF. The complete variable domain, with remaining parts taken from reference TRBV13 and TRBJ2-7, reads AAGVIQSPRHLIKEKRETATLKCYPIPRHDTVYWYQQGPGQDPQFLISFYEKMQSDKGSIPDRFSAQQFSDYHSELNMSSLELGDSALYFCASSLGRAAYEQYFGPGTRLTVT.

This clone showed up just a few times. CDR3 loop: CASSDRDTQYF. The CDR3 DNA follows: TGTGCCAGCAGTGATCGGGATACGCAGTATTTT. The V gene is TRBV2, the J gene TRBJ2-3; no firm D call. V shed 3 bases and J shed 6 bases, with 4 bases lying between them. Germline assignment: CDR1 SNHLY and CDR2 FYNNEI. The CDR3 loop spans 11 amino acids.

The J gene is TRBJ2-2, the V gene TRBV6-6; 9 nucleotides line up with TRBD2. CDR1 is MNHNY and CDR2 is SVGAGI in the germline V gene (reference sequence). V lost 5 bases and J lost 3; bases outside the gene matches: 4. CDR3 length equals 15 residues. The CDR3 region has the DNA TGTGCCAGCAGTATTAGCGGGGGACACACCGGGGAGCTGTTTTTT. Translating it yields CASSISGGHTGELFF.

This clone occurred a few times. CDR3 loop: CASSLGTGIQETQYF. CDR3 in DNA: TGTGCCAGCTCACTCGGGACAGGGATCCAAGAGACCCAGTACTTC. This chain connects TRBV18 to TRBJ2-5; TRBD1 agrees at 9 bases. The V gene end was trimmed by 4 bases and the J gene end by 1 base; junction bases not matched to a gene: 4. This CDR3 comprises 15 residues. The germline V gene encodes CDR1 KGHSH and CDR2 LQKENI.

The V and J genes are TRBV7-2 and TRBJ1-5; no clear D gene. CDR1 is SGHTA, CDR2 FQGNSA, per germline. CDR3 length: 14 amino acids. The V end lost 2 bases, the J end lost 6 bases, and 11 bases lay between the germline ends. The CDR3, as DNA: TGTGCCAGCAGCTTAAGTGGACTTAGTCAGCCCCAGCATTTT. Residues: CASSLSGLSQPQHF.

J is TRBJ2-7 and V is TRBV6-1; D perhaps matches TRBD2 (5 bases). The V end lost 7 bases, the J end lost 2 bases, and 12 bases lay between the germline ends. The CDR3 has 13 residues. Germline V CDR1 and CDR2: MNHNS, SASEGT. For the CDR3, the DNA is TGTGCCAGCATCCGGGAAGCGCCCTACGAGCAGTACTTC. Its protein is CASIREAPYEQYF.

This chain joins TRBV5-1 and TRBJ1-1; D might be TRBD1 (5 bases). V was trimmed by 1 base and J by 6 bases, leaving 13 bases between them. This CDR3 contains 14 residues. The germline CDR1 and CDR2 sequences are SGHRS and YFSETQ. CDR3 nucleotides: TGCGCCAGCAGCTTGACGGGGGTTGACCCTGAAGCTTTCTTT. Encoded protein: CASSLTGVDPEAFF.

The chain has TRBV7-9 and TRBJ1-2; a possible D gene is TRBD1 (6 bases). Trimming took 4 bases from V and 4 from J, leaving 19 bases between them. Germline CDR1 and CDR2: SEHNR and FQNEAQ (reference sequence). CDR3 length equals 16 residues. As DNA, the CDR3 is TGTGCCAGCAGCTCCCGGGACACCGCATCCCCCTATGGCTACACCTTC. Residues: CASSSRDTASPYGYTF.

The J gene is TRBJ2-1, the V gene TRBV5-1; 7 bases are shared with TRBD2. With 6 bases clipped from V and 6 bases from J, the junction kept 15 bases outside the gene matches. The CDR3 length is 16 residues. Germline assignment: CDR1 SGHRS and CDR2 YFSETQ. Here the CDR3 reads CASNPREGTRSNEQFF. As DNA, the CDR3 is TGCGCCAGCAACCCTAGGGAGGGTACTAGAAGCAATGAGCAGTTCTTC.

The rearrangement joins TRBV10-3 to TRBJ2-7, with 7 nucleotides matching TRBD1. CDR1 is ENHRY and CDR2 is SYGVKD in the germline V gene. This CDR3 has 14 amino acids. CDR3 amino acids: CASRKGQESYEQYF. CDR3 in DNA: TGTGCTAGCCGGAAAGGACAGGAGTCCTACGAGCAGTACTTC.

The table lists this clone with a few counts. This sequence joins TRBV7-9 and TRBJ1-2; TRBD1 aligns across 9 bases. This CDR3 region has 14 residues. Trimming at V came to 5 bases and at J to 2 bases, leaving 3 bases not matched to a gene. In germline, CDR1 is SEHNR, CDR2 FQNEAQ (reference sequence). In DNA, the CDR3 is TGTGCCAGCAGCGACGACAGGGGGAACTATGGCTACACCTTC. This gives the protein CASSDDRGNYGYTF. Based on the CDR3 plus reference TRBV7-9 and TRBJ1-2, the full variable domain is DTGVSQNPRHKITKRGQNVTFRCDPISEHNRLYWYRQTLGQGPEFLTYFQNEAQLEKSRLLSDRFSAERPKGSFSTLEIQRTEQGDSAMYLCASSDDRGNYGYTFGSGTRLTVV.

The chain couples TRBV5-1 to TRBJ1-1, with D possibly TRBD1 on 5 matching bases. Per germline, CDR1 SGHRS and CDR2 YFSETQ. V was shortened by 5 bases and J by 7 bases, with 18 bases between the two germline ends. CDR3 length equals 14 residues. CDR3 in DNA: TGCGCCAGCAGGGAGCCGGGCATGGGGGGTGAAGCTTTCTTT. It codes for CASREPGMGGEAFF.

J is TRBJ2-3 and V is TRBV6-5, with D possibly being TRBD2 (5 bases). CDR1 is MNHEY, CDR2 SVGAGI, per germline. There are 16 residues in the CDR3. Between the trimmed V and J ends, which lost 2 bases and 3 bases, there was a span of 15 bases. The CDR3 loop is CASSYPRPRVTDTQYF. The CDR3 nucleotides are TGTGCCAGCAGTTACCCCCGCCCGAGGGTAACAGATACGCAGTATTTT.